Listed below are T cell receptor beta chains from one sample, sequenced in a study of T-cell memory formation after mild COVID-19. TCRdb re-called the 5' RACE reads through MiXCR, storing one row per CDR3 protein. The sample records 45,000 to 50,000 distinct CDR3 sequences, around 7% being singletons. Sample: PBMCs or a T cell subset sorted from them (not recorded which). Receptor source: a man younger than 35 who had mild COVID-19 (a few samples of this study predate the infection). Cell type and time point are not known. Both conserved end residues are part of each CDR3. D genes are given only for firm matches. Clone size appears in some rows only: once, few, many, or a class for an expanded clone.

clone_size d_call j_call v_call cdr3_aa cdr3_nt
. TRBD1 TRBJ1-1 TRBV12-3/TRBV12-4 CASSLIRGTGAFF TGTGCCAGCAGTCTTATAAGGGGGACAGGGGCTTTCTTT
few TRBD1 TRBJ1-3 TRBV10-3 CAIRQGLGSGNTIYF TGTGCCATAAGACAGGGTCTCGGCTCTGGAAACACCATATATTTT
many TRBD1 TRBJ2-3 TRBV5-1 CASSLGPTGGDTDTQYF TGCGCCAGCAGCTTGGGACCCACAGGGGGCGACACAGATACGCAGTATTTT
many . TRBJ2-7 TRBV7-2 CASSLDAPYEQYF TGTGCCAGCAGCTTAGACGCTCCGTACGAGCAGTACTTC
few TRBD1 TRBJ2-2 TRBV11-2 CASSSDRGNTGELFF TGTGCCAGCAGCTCGGACAGGGGGAACACCGGGGAGCTGTTTTTT
many . TRBJ1-1 TRBV7-2 CASSLFGVTMNTEAFF TGTGCCAGCAGCTTATTTGGGGTAACGATGAACACTGAAGCTTTCTTT
few . TRBJ1-1 TRBV29-1 CSVEEIRANTEAFF TGCAGCGTTGAAGAGATCCGGGCAAACACTGAAGCTTTCTTT
many . TRBJ2-3 TRBV6-1 CASSEWEDTQYF TGTGCCAGCAGTGAATGGGAAGATACGCAGTATTTT
. . TRBJ2-5 TRBV18 CASSPVGGQETQYF TGTGCCAGCTCCCCAGTTGGAGGTCAAGAGACCCAGTACTTC
few . TRBJ1-5 TRBV5-1 CASSTPQPQHF TGCGCCAGCAGTACTCCCCAGCCCCAGCATTTT
. . TRBJ2-5 TRBV5-1 CASSGGSGETQYF TGCGCCAGCAGCGGGGGAAGCGGGGAGACCCAGTACTTC
many . TRBJ1-1 TRBV6-5 CASSEGVKGNTEAFF TGTGCCAGCTCCGAAGGAGTTAAGGGGAACACTGAAGCTTTCTTT
. . TRBJ2-3 TRBV5-6 CASSLDTGPTDTQYF TGTGCCAGCAGCTTGGACACCGGCCCCACAGATACGCAGTATTTT
. . TRBJ1-2 TRBV24-1 CATSNSDWTSGYTF TGTGCCACCAGTAATTCGGATTGGACGTCTGGCTACACCTTC
. TRBD1 TRBJ2-3 TRBV27 CASSLQGEDTQYF TGTGCCAGCAGTTTACAGGGGGAAGATACGCAGTATTTT
. TRBD2 TRBJ2-5 TRBV18 CASSPRSGAQETQYF TGTGCCAGCTCACCAAGGAGCGGGGCACAAGAGACCCAGTACTTC
. TRBD1 TRBJ1-5 TRBV4-3 CASSQEPGGAGPQHF TGCGCCAGCAGCCAAGAGCCAGGGGGCGCGGGGCCCCAGCATTTT
many . TRBJ2-3 TRBV20-1 CSAKPRGGTSGTDTQYF TGCAGTGCTAAGCCCCGTGGGGGGACGTCTGGCACAGATACGCAGTATTTT
many TRBD2 TRBJ2-3 TRBV7-2 CASSLEATSGAQYF TGTGCCAGCAGCTTAGAGGCTACTAGCGGGGCGCAGTATTTT
many . TRBJ2-5 TRBV7-6 CASIRGPGETQYF TGTGCCAGCATCCGGGGACCGGGAGAGACCCAGTACTTC
few TRBD1 TRBJ2-5 TRBV20-1 CRATGGAQETQYF TGCAGGGCGACAGGGGGTGCTCAAGAGACCCAGTACTTC
few . TRBJ1-5 TRBV20-1 CSARAGNQPQHF TGCAGTGCTAGAGCGGGGAATCAGCCCCAGCATTTT
many . TRBJ2-5 TRBV5-4 CASSLYVGRKTQYF TGTGCCAGCAGCTTGTATGTGGGGAGGAAGACCCAGTACTTC
many TRBD1 TRBJ2-2 TRBV7-9 CASSRTGGETGELFF TGTGCCAGCAGCCGGACAGGGGGTGAAACCGGGGAGCTGTTTTTT
few . TRBJ2-1 TRBV6-5 CASRYIWGEQFF TGTGCCAGCCGTTATATCTGGGGAGAGCAGTTCTTC
many . TRBJ2-3 TRBV12-3/TRBV12-4 CASSRTGTDTQYF TGTGCCAGCAGTCGGACTGGCACAGATACGCAGTATTTT
medium-sized . TRBJ2-3 TRBV5-1 CASSLAWGGDTQYF TGCGCCAGCAGCTTGGCCTGGGGGGGCGATACGCAGTATTTT
. TRBD1 TRBJ2-1 TRBV24-1 CATSDLQGEYEQFF TGTGCCACCAGTGATTTACAGGGGGAATATGAGCAGTTCTTC
many TRBD1 TRBJ2-1 TRBV5-1 CASSLGTGDNEQFF TGCGCCAGCAGCCTCGGGACAGGAGACAATGAGCAGTTCTTC
. . TRBJ1-5 TRBV30 CAWSEGGLNQPQHF TGTGCCTGGAGTGAAGGGGGTTTAAATCAGCCCCAGCATTTT
many . TRBJ2-5 TRBV27 CASTPGGGLETQYF TGTGCCAGCACTCCCGGTGGAGGGTTGGAGACCCAGTACTTC